The 15 T cell receptor beta chains listed next were all sequenced from one sample in a study of human T cells and chemical hapten exposure. Time point given: patch test 2, 6 weeks after DPC sensitization. The treatment denotes: therapeutic diphenylcyclopropenone sensitization with weekly scalp DPC. Each CDR3 protein gets one entry after TCRdb re-called the RACE reads with MiXCR. The repertoire holds tens of thousands of distinct CDR3 sequences, with more than 6.5% as singletons. The material sequenced was whole blood, taken in connection with sensitization to the hapten diphenylcyclopropenone (DPC). All receptors derive from a woman under 40 with alopecia areata. Some clones in this sample may be carry-over from other donors' samples.

This clonotype occurred many times. The CDR3, as DNA: TGCAGTGCTGTTGACAGGACGGAGGATCAGCCCCAGCATTTT. This encodes CSAVDRTEDQPQHF. The J gene is TRBJ1-5, the V gene TRBV20-1, with D perhaps matching TRBD1 (6 bases). Trimming pared 5 bases from V and 5 bases from J, leaving 16 bases between. Germline loops: CDR1 DFQATT, CDR2 SNEGSKA (reference sequence). CDR3 length equals 14 residues.

Many counts were recorded for this clonotype. V is TRBV29-1 and J is TRBJ1-3; 8 nucleotides align to TRBD1. Germline-derived CDR1 and CDR2 are SQVTM and ANQGSEA. The CDR3 contains 14 residues. V gave up 7 bases and J gave up 0 bases; unmatched junction bases: 5. CDR3 in DNA: TGCAGCGCTGGACAGGGAGTCTCTGGAAACACCATATATTTT. This codes for CSAGQGVSGNTIYF.

The chain joins TRBV18 to TRBJ1-1, with a tentative D call TRBD1 (5 bases). The CDR3 is made up of 15 amino acids. The V and J ends lost 1 base and 4 bases respectively, with 13 bases between them. Germline CDR1 reads KGHSH; CDR2 reads LQKENI. The CDR3 bases are TGTGCCAGCTCACCACGGAGGGGCCATGGCACTGAAGCTTTCTTT. It encodes CASSPRRGHGTEAFF.

This clonotype was detected many times. The chain has TRBV7-9 and TRBJ2-1; 10 positions agree with TRBD2. The CDR3 contains 16 residues. J lost 9 bases, V lost 4 bases, and 12 bases had no gene match. CDR1 is SEHNR, CDR2 FQNEAQ, per germline (reference sequence). CDR3 bases: TGTGCCAGCAGCTCACCATCGAAGCGGGGGGGGGTTGAGCAGTTCTTC. Protein sequence: CASSSPSKRGGVEQFF.

As regards this clonotype: Being one base from a much bigger clone, this may be a read error. V gene TRBV19 combines with J gene TRBJ2-7; the match to TRBD2 covers 8 bases. Germline lookup yields CDR1 LNHDA and CDR2 SQIVND (reference sequence). V gave up 3 bases and J gave up 2 bases; unmatched junction bases: 6. The CDR3 covers 15 residues. The CDR3 DNA reads as TGTGCCAGTAGTATTAAAGCGGGGGAGACCTACGAGCAGTACTTC. This sequence encodes CASSIKAGETYEQYF.

This clonotype was seen ten or more times. J is TRBJ2-2 and V is TRBV6-2 or TRBV6-3; TRBD1 or TRBD2 may be the D gene (6 bases each). V was clipped by 0 bases and J by 0 bases, with 17 bases between them. There are 19 residues in the CDR3. The germline V gene has CDR1 MNHEY and CDR2 SVGEGT. This CDR3 reads CASSYSTRGPFANTGELFF. DNA for the CDR3: TGTGCCAGCAGTTACTCGACACGGGGGCCCTTCGCGAACACCGGGGAGCTGTTTTTT.

This clonotype was seen repeatedly, ten times or more. The genes are TRBV15 and TRBJ2-5; 10 positions agree with TRBD2. The germline gives CDR1 LNHNV, CDR2 YYDKDF (reference sequence). V gave up 3 bases and J gave up 2 bases; unmatched junction bases: 3. The CDR3 is 15 residues long. The CDR3: CATSRNSGGQETQYF. CDR3 bases: TGTGCCACCAGCAGGAATAGCGGGGGGCAAGAGACCCAGTACTTC.

Many counts were recorded for this clonotype. This chain links TRBV27 with TRBJ1-2; D may be TRBD1 (5 bases). Trimming pared 6 bases from V and 3 bases from J, leaving 17 bases between. Germline CDR1 is MNHEY and CDR2 is SMNVEV (reference sequence). The CDR3 consists of 15 residues. The CDR3 nucleotides are TGTGCCAGCAGCGGAAGGCGGGGGGGTGACTATGGCTACACCTTC. This codes for CASSGRRGGDYGYTF.

This clonotype was seen repeatedly, ten times or more. The chain employs TRBV7-6 and TRBJ2-5, with D perhaps assigned TRBD1 or TRBD2 (6 bases each). The CDR3 covers 16 residues. V lost 5 bases and J lost 2, with 18 bases in between. In germline, CDR1 is SGHVS, CDR2 FNYEAQ. This CDR3 is CASSPGAERPQETQYF. CDR3 DNA: TGTGCCAGCAGCCCGGGGGCGGAGCGCCCTCAAGAGACCCAGTACTTC. Full variable domain (outside the CDR3, taken from reference TRBV7-6 and TRBJ2-5): GAGVSQSPRYKVTKRGQDVALRCDPISGHVSLYWYRQALGQGPEFLTYFNYEAQQDKSGLPNDRFSAERPEGSISTLTIQRTEQRDSAMYRCASSPGAERPQETQYFGPGTRLLVL.

The sample holds a few counts of this clonotype. This chain uses TRBV28 with TRBJ1-4; 7 positions agree with TRBD1. CDR1 and CDR2 from the germline V gene are MDHEN and SYDVKM. This CDR3 region has 16 residues. V dropped 5 bases and J dropped 7; count of bases not matched to a gene: 13. This chain's CDR3 is CASSPYDSQGGEKLFF. CDR3 DNA: TGTGCCAGCAGTCCGTACGACAGCCAGGGGGGTGAAAAACTGTTTTTT.

The chain couples TRBV28 to TRBJ2-3, with 12 bases that match TRBD1. CDR1 and CDR2 from the germline V gene are MDHEN and SYDVKM. The CDR3 contains 15 residues. Trimming at V came to 5 bases and at J to 7 bases, leaving 7 bases not matched to a gene. CDR3 coding DNA: TGTGCCAGCAGTCCCGGGACAGGGGGCTCTTATACGCAGTATTTT. Its protein is CASSPGTGGSYTQYF.

This clonotype was detected ten times or more. This chain uses TRBV6-6 with TRBJ1-5; D ambiguous. This CDR3 is 15 amino acids long. Between the trimmed V and J ends, which lost 2 bases and 0 bases, there was a span of 8 bases. CDR1 and CDR2 (germline): MNHNY, SVGAGI (reference sequence). The CDR3, as DNA: TGTGCCAGCAGTTACAGGCCGAATAGCAATCAGCCCCAGCATTTT. This sequence encodes CASSYRPNSNQPQHF.

Ten or more counts support this clonotype. This chain links TRBV20-1 with TRBJ2-3, with TRBD2 matching 9 bases. The CDR3 contains 15 residues. In germline, CDR1 is DFQATT, CDR2 SNEGSKA (reference sequence). This chain's CDR3 is CSPSTGRGGKDTQYF. The CDR3 region has the DNA TGCAGCCCCTCAACGGGGCGGGGGGGCAAAGATACGCAGTATTTT.

This clonotype has ten or more counts. This chain joins TRBV29-1 and TRBJ1-1; weak D call: TRBD1 (5 bases). With 6 bases removed from V and 0 bases from J, the gap between germline ends came to 20 bases. CDR3 length: 16 amino acids. Per germline, CDR1 SQVTM and CDR2 ANQGSEA. In DNA form, the CDR3 reads TGCAGCGTACCCACTCGGGGCGCCCAAATGAACACTGAAGCTTTCTTT. Its protein product is CSVPTRGAQMNTEAFF.

The table lists this clonotype with a few counts. The chain joins TRBV29-1 to TRBJ2-1; 10 positions agree with TRBD1. CDR3 size: 12 residues. V was clipped by 7 bases and J by 7 bases; unmatched bases: 4. CDR1 SQVTM and CDR2 ANQGSEA come from the germline V gene. The CDR3 nucleotides are TGCAGCGAGGGGACAGGGGTAAATGAGCAGTTCTTC. Translated: CSEGTGVNEQFF.